A single sample gave rise to the 3 T cell receptor beta chains below, sequenced in a study of blood T cells in healthy people across ages. With a J-beta primer mix and a sample-barcoded 5' primer, a second PCR ran about 6 to 11 cycles. TCRdb re-called the 5' RACE reads with MiXCR, one entry per CDR3 protein. Among about 1.6 million distinct CDR3 sequences listed, 30% to 40% were seen once. Sequenced sample: blood. The receptors shown here come from a woman aged 30 to 39 in good health.

Only a few counts were recorded for this clonotype. V and J are TRBV28 and TRBJ2-1; D not certain. Trimming shortened V by 2 bases and J by 0 bases, and 23 bases separated the two germline ends. Per germline, CDR1 MDHEN and CDR2 SYDVKM. CDR3 length equals 20 residues. In DNA form, the CDR3 reads TGTGCCAGCAGTTTAAGGTCGATGAGAGGTGGTTTCGGCTCCTACAATGAGCAGTTCTTC. It codes for CASSLRSMRGGFGSYNEQFF.

The chain has TRBV6-6 and TRBJ1-2; TRBD1 matches at 8 bases. Trimming removed 4 bases from V and 8 bases from J; junction bases left unmatched: 15. CDR3 length equals 16 residues. Per the germline V gene, CDR1 is MNHNY and CDR2 is SVGAGI (reference sequence). The CDR3 nucleotides are TGTGCCAGCAGTTCGTCGAACAGGGGGTTCACGGAGGGCTACACCTTC. Protein sequence: CASSSSNRGFTEGYTF.

The chain has TRBV3-1 and TRBJ2-7, with 10 bases aligning to TRBD2. With 0 bases clipped from V and 2 bases from J, the junction kept 4 bases outside the gene matches. The CDR3 is 16 amino acids. Germline V gives CDR1 LGHDT, CDR2 YNNKEL (reference sequence). DNA of the CDR3: TGTGCCAGCAGCCAAGACCCTAGCGGGAGTGCCTACGAGCAGTACTTC. This codes for CASSQDPSGSAYEQYF.